This record covers a single T cell receptor (beta chain). This record comes from a study of control samples from healthy donors and cancer patients. Per germline, CDR1 MRHNA and CDR2 SNTAGT. The V segment lost 4 bases and the J segment 8 bases; nucleotides outside the gene matches: 7. The CDR3 extends over 14 amino acids. Clones were read by immunoSEQ multiplex PCR, and TCRdb kept only the in-frame ones, dropping some. In the table there are 40,000 to 45,000 clones, roughly 77% of which are singletons. The material sequenced was formalin-fixed, paraffin-embedded tissue. The TCR comes from a male donor with melanoma. V usage is TRBV6-4 and J usage is TRBJ2-2; 7 nucleotides match TRBD2. The CDR3 loop reads CASSALAERGELFF. The CDR3 DNA sequence: TGTGCCAGCAGTGCGCTAGCGGAAAGGGGGGAGCTGTTTTTT.